This TCR beta chain appears in the sequencing data of a study of regulatory T cells in long-lasting Graves disease. Study results and limitations: TCR diversity was lower in persistent than newly diagnosed Graves' disease.

Time point specified: newly diagnosed GD, antithyroid drugs for less than 3 months. Scientists built the TCR library using RNA that was extracted from PBMCs. Ten or more counts support this clonotype. Its antigen remains unknown. The V gene lost 4 bases and the J gene lost 4 bases, with 10 bases spanning the gap. Germline V CDR1 and CDR2: SNHLY, FYNNEI. This CDR3 has 13 residues. Researchers made TCR beta libraries by using iRepertoire HTBI primers and running Arm-PCR on CDR3 regions. Each CDR3 protein is one row after TCRdb ran MiXCR on the multiplex PCR reads. The sample yields about 400,000 distinct CDR3 sequences, over 14% seen once. These data were also reused for a study on T cells in Graves' hyperthyroidism and ophthalmopathy. That study adds: A model built on 13 V-J features separated ophthalmopathy from stable hyperthyroidism.

The TCR comes from a woman aged 40 to 55 with Graves disease. Here the sequenced sample was peripheral blood mononuclear cells (PBMCs), taken at new diagnosis, from a patient treated with antithyroid drugs. This chain connects TRBV2 to TRBJ2-5; no clear D. Here the CDR3 DNA reads TGTGCCAGCAGTGTACAGTATGGAGAGACCCAGTACTTC. This translates into CASSVQYGETQYF.